This TCR beta chain was captured by sequencing in a study of T cell changes during pregnancy in multiple sclerosis. Data came from immunoSEQ multiplex PCR; TCRdb stores just in-frame clones and leaves some out. The data contain some 60,000 clones, more than 85% of them singletons. This TCR was recovered from a female donor with multiple sclerosis, enrolled in a pregnancy study. Sequences were derived from peripheral blood, sampled in the first trimester of pregnancy.

The CDR3 sequence: CASSLGGVTGELFF. The CDR3 DNA is TGTGCCAGCAGCTTGGGAGGGGTTACCGGGGAGCTGTTTTTT. The chain uses TRBV11-3 and TRBJ2-2; 7 positions agree with TRBD2. The CDR3 totals 14 residues. V trimming: 3 bases; J trimming: 5 bases; junction bases outside the gene matches: 3. Germline V gene sequence: CDR1 SGHNT, CDR2 YENEEA.